The rows below give T cell receptor beta chains drawn from one sample of a study of breast tumors, draining lymph nodes, adjacent tissues. TCRdb reprocessed the multiplex PCR reads via MiXCR and lists one record per CDR3 protein. The sample holds nearly 110,000 distinct CDR3 sequences; roughly 33% are singletons and the top ten take less than 6%. Sequenced material: axillary lymph node tissue. The receptors stem from a female donor with breast cancer. Some clones in this sample may be carry-over from other donors' samples. CDR3s include the opening cysteine and the closing phenylalanine or tryptophan. The D gene is left open where the match is weak. Expanded clones get a size class; other rows say once, few or many, or leave the size out.

cdr3_nt cdr3_aa clone_size j_call d_call v_call
TGTGCCAGCAGCTCTACCTTGTGGGGGGTAAACACCGGGGAGCTGTTTTTT CASSSTLWGVNTGELFF many TRBJ2-2 - TRBV13
TGTGCCAGCAGCTCTAGCGGGGTCACAGATACGCAGTATTTT CASSSSGVTDTQYF many TRBJ2-3 TRBD2 TRBV7-9
TGCAGCGTTGCCGGCAGAAATAATGAAAAACTGTTTTTT CSVAGRNNEKLFF many TRBJ1-4 - TRBV29-1
TGTGCCAGCAGCCAAGATCCTGGGGGGAGCACAGATACGCAGTATTTT CASSQDPGGSTDTQYF many TRBJ2-3 - TRBV4-2
TGTGCCAGCAGCCAAGATCGAGGTGATCGGGATGGCTACACCTTC CASSQDRGDRDGYTF many TRBJ1-2 - TRBV14
TGTGCCAGCAGCCCCCTCGCGCCGTCGGCGGCCACTGAAGCTTTCTTT CASSPLAPSAATEAFF - TRBJ1-1 - TRBV9
TGTGCCAGTGGGGGCGGGGGAGTCTACAATGAGCAGTTCTTC CASGGGGVYNEQFF many TRBJ2-1 - TRBV19
TGCGCCAGCAGCTTGGGTCCAGGGGAGGTTCGGTATGGCTACACCTTC CASSLGPGEVRYGYTF many TRBJ1-2 - TRBV5-1
TGCAGTGCTAGAGTAGCGGGGGGGGCTATCTGGGCGAAGACCCAGTACTTC CSARVAGGAIWAKTQYF - TRBJ2-5 TRBD2 TRBV20-1
TGTGCCAGCAGCCCTCTGAGGGATGAAGCTTTCTTT CASSPLRDEAFF many TRBJ1-1 - TRBV6-6
TGCGCCAGCAGCTTGGCGGGGACAGGGGGCCACGAGCAGTACTTC CASSLAGTGGHEQYF many TRBJ2-7 TRBD1 TRBV5-1
TGTGCCACCGGGCTTGGGGGAAATGAGCAGTTCTTC CATGLGGNEQFF many TRBJ2-1 - TRBV7-3
TGCGCCAGCAGCCCTGGACAGGGCGGATCCCCCCTCCACTTT CASSPGQGGSPLHF - TRBJ1-6 TRBD1 TRBV5-1
TGTGCCACCATGGAGGGGGGAAAGGAGCAGTACTTC CATMEGGKEQYF many TRBJ2-7 - TRBV28
TGCAGTGCTAGGGGGGACAGAGACTATGGCTACACCTTC CSARGDRDYGYTF - TRBJ1-2 TRBD1 TRBV20-1
TGTGCCAGCAGTCCCGGTCAGGGGACCTACGAGCAGTACTTC CASSPGQGTYEQYF many TRBJ2-7 - TRBV27
TGTGCCAGCAGCGATACCGGAACGGGGCAAGAGACCCAGTACTTC CASSDTGTGQETQYF many TRBJ2-5 - TRBV5-6
TGCAGTGCTAGAGATGAGGTGATTATTGGGGGAACCGACGAGCAGTACTTC CSARDEVIIGGTDEQYF many TRBJ2-7 - TRBV20-1
TGTGCCAGCAGCCCCGTTCCTAGGCCGACGAATTCACCCCTCCACTTT CASSPVPRPTNSPLHF many TRBJ1-6 - TRBV7-2
TGCGCCAGCAGCCAACGGGACGGGAGCTCCTACGAGCAGTACTTC CASSQRDGSSYEQYF many TRBJ2-7 - TRBV4-1
- CASSHSTGEGEAFFGRGNQPQHF - TRBJ1-5 - TRBV2
TGCGCCAGCAGCCAAGGCATGGGGGGGCGGTACCAAGAGACCCAGTACTTC CASSQGMGGRYQETQYF many TRBJ2-5 - TRBV4-3
TGTGCCACCCGGGGGGGGGCGCAATCAGATACGCAGTATTTT CATRGGAQSDTQYF many TRBJ2-3 TRBD2 TRBV10-3
TGTGCCTGCAGCCTTAGGAGCTCCTATAATTCACCTCTCCACTTT CACSLRSSYNSPLHF once TRBJ1-6 - TRBV12-3/TRBV12-4
TGCAGTGCTCAGGACCTGATGTATGGCTCCACCTTC CSAQDLMYGSTF - TRBJ1-2 - TRBV20-1
TGTGCCAGCAGCTTAAGCGGGAGCACCTACGAGCAGTACTTC CASSLSGSTYEQYF - TRBJ2-7 TRBD2 TRBV7-9
TGTGCCAGCACCGGGGAGGACTATGGCTACACCTTC CASTGEDYGYTF many TRBJ1-2 - TRBV2
TGCAGTGCTAGAGAAGGGGGGCCCAGGAACACTGGAGCTTTCTTT CSAREGGPRNTGAFF - TRBJ1-1 - TRBV20-1
TGTGCCAGTAGTATGGGGACGCGGAGCTCCTATAATTCACCCCTCCACTTT CASSMGTRSSYNSPLHF many TRBJ1-6 - TRBV19
TGTGCCAGCAGCTTAATCCCCGAGGGCTGGTACGAGCAGTACTTC CASSLIPEGWYEQYF many TRBJ2-7 - TRBV7-2
TGTGCCAGCAGCTTAACGAGGGCTACCCAAGTCGGGGAGCTGTTTTTT CASSLTRATQVGELFF many TRBJ2-2 - TRBV7-3
TGTGCCAGCAGCCAAGCGGCACTAGCGGGAGTCGATACGCAGTATTTT CASSQAALAGVDTQYF many TRBJ2-3 TRBD2 TRBV3-1
TGTGCCAGCAGCTTTTATGGGACCCTACGGAGCACAGATACGCAGTATTTT CASSFYGTLRSTDTQYF many TRBJ2-3 - TRBV7-9
TGTGCCAGCGGGGGCAGGGAATATGGCTACACCTTC CASGGREYGYTF - TRBJ1-2 - TRBV2
TGTGCCAGCAGACACCAAACCATGAATCAGCCCCAGCATTTT CASRHQTMNQPQHF - TRBJ1-5 - TRBV7-2
TGTGCCAGCAGCCAAGTTTCTAGTGACAATGAGCAGTTCTTC CASSQVSSDNEQFF many TRBJ2-1 - TRBV3-1
TGTGCCAGCAGCCAGCTAGCGGGAGTAACCAATGAGCAGTTCTTC CASSQLAGVTNEQFF many TRBJ2-1 TRBD2 TRBV3-1
TGTGCCAGTAGTGCCGGGACTCCGGGCTCCTATAATTCACCCCTCCACTTT CASSAGTPGSYNSPLHF many TRBJ1-6 - TRBV19
TGTGCCAGCAGCTCCAGGACAGGGTACCAAGAGACCCAGTACTTC CASSSRTGYQETQYF many TRBJ2-5 TRBD1 TRBV7-9
TGTGCCAGCAGTCACTCCATGGCGTTAGGGGAGAATTCACCCCTCCACTTT CASSHSMALGENSPLHF many TRBJ1-6 - TRBV6-6
TGTGCCAGCAGTTACAGGCGGGACTCTTACCACGGTGAGCAGTTCTTC CASSYRRDSYHGEQFF few TRBJ2-1 - TRBV6-6
TGTGCCAGCAGTGTCGGGACAATGAACACTGAAGCTTTCTTT CASSVGTMNTEAFF few TRBJ1-1 - TRBV6-1
TGTGCCAGCAGTGAAAGGGGATCCGGGGAGCTGTTTTTT CASSERGSGELFF - TRBJ2-2 - TRBV2
TGTGCCAGCAGCTTAACGAGACAGGGGGCGGGCTCTGGGGCCAACGTCCTGACTTTC CASSLTRQGAGSGANVLTF - TRBJ2-6 TRBD1 TRBV7-3
TGTGCCAGCAGCCCAAAATATCAGGGAGAGACCCAGTACTTC CASSPKYQGETQYF many TRBJ2-5 - TRBV5-4
TGTGCTAGGCTAGCGGGAGGGTCGGAAGGCTACACCTTC CARLAGGSEGYTF - TRBJ1-2 - TRBV14
TGTGCCAGCAGCCTTGGGACAGGGGGCATAAATACGCAGTATTTT CASSLGTGGINTQYF many TRBJ2-3 TRBD1 TRBV9
TGTGCCAGCTCGACCGCCTTCCGAGCGGACTTC CASSTAFRADF once TRBJ2-7 - TRBV2
TGCGCCAGCAGCCAAGAGGCGTTTGCGGGCACTGAAGCTTTCTTT CASSQEAFAGTEAFF - TRBJ1-1 - TRBV4-1
TGTGCCAGTAGTAGGGACATACCGTATAATTCACCCCTCCACTTT CASSRDIPYNSPLHF many TRBJ1-6 - TRBV19
TGTGCCAGCAGCCCCTTGGGCGGGGGACCGGATACGCAGTATTTT CASSPLGGGPDTQYF many TRBJ2-3 TRBD2 TRBV7-3
TGCAGTGCTTCGACTAGCGGTAGCACAGATACGCAGTATTTT CSASTSGSTDTQYF many TRBJ2-3 TRBD2 TRBV20-1
TGTGCCAGCAGCTTACGGACAGGGGGAGAAAAACTGTTTTTT CASSLRTGGEKLFF many TRBJ1-4 TRBD1 TRBV11-2
TGTGCCAGCAGTCACGATCAGGTGGGCTCCTACGAGCAGTACTTC CASSHDQVGSYEQYF many TRBJ2-7 - TRBV6-6
TGTGCCAGCAGTCAAGAGGAGGGGACAGGAGCGTTTAGCAATCAGCCCCAGCATTTT CASSQEEGTGAFSNQPQHF few TRBJ1-5 TRBD1 TRBV6-1
TGTGCCAGCAGACCCAGACAAGGCCCCTACGAGCAGTACTTC CASRPRQGPYEQYF - TRBJ2-7 - TRBV2
- CASSFYICSARDRNSGAQETQYF - TRBJ2-5 - TRBV6-2/TRBV6-3
TGCAGTGCTCCCCGGGGGGGCAATCAGCCCCAGCATTTT CSAPRGGNQPQHF many TRBJ1-5 - TRBV20-1